Below, 7 T cell receptor beta chains from the same sample are listed, as sequenced in a study of graft-versus-host responses after intestinal transplantation. Clones were read by immunoSEQ multiplex PCR, and TCRdb kept only the in-frame ones, dropping some. The sample records about 92,000 clones, about 90% being singletons. These TCRs' antigens remain unknown. The source material was unstimulated CD8+ T cells sorted from spleen or lymph node cells, sampled before intestinal transplant. The receptors derive from a human donor who received an intestinal transplant.

The CDR3 sequence is CASSLTLYFGVKVGYTF. CDR3 coding DNA: TGTGCCAGCAGTTTAACCCTATATTTCGGAGTTAAGGTCGGCTACACCTTC. This chain uses TRBV28 with TRBJ1-2; D unclear. V shed 2 bases and J shed 8 bases, with 24 bases lying between them. This CDR3 is built from 17 residues. In germline, CDR1 is MDHEN, CDR2 SYDVKM.

As regards this clone: One end of the junction is discordant with germline, which a read error may explain. The chain is built from TRBV7-3 and TRBJ2-1; no clear D. This CDR3 is 13 amino acids long. Germline lookup yields CDR1 SGHTA and CDR2 FQGTGA. Written as DNA, the CDR3 is TGTGCCAGCAGCGTAACACTGTACAATGAGCAGTTCTTC. This encodes CASSVTLYNEQFF.

The rearrangement links TRBV6-5 to TRBJ1-2; no clear D gene. Germline CDR1 MNHEY, CDR2 SVGAGI. Trimming took 0 bases from V and 1 from J, leaving 9 bases between them. This CDR3 is built from 15 residues. Here the CDR3 reads CASSYSPEVNYGYTF. The DNA for the CDR3 is TGTGCCAGCAGTTACTCCCCGGAGGTTAACTATGGCTACACCTTC.

The chain links TRBV6-5 to TRBJ2-7; D perhaps matches TRBD2 (6 bases). The ends were cut back, 5 bases at V and 3 bases at J, with 17 bases in the middle. Germline V gene data show CDR1 as MNHEY and CDR2 as SVGAGI. CDR3 length: 15 residues. CDR3 loop: CASSPLAEGLYEQYF. The CDR3 DNA sequence: TGTGCCAGCAGTCCCCTCGCGGAGGGGCTCTACGAGCAGTACTTC.

The genes are TRBV4-1 and TRBJ2-7; D possibly corresponds to TRBD1 (6 bases). The CDR3 consists of 15 residues. Deletions cut 1 base from V and 2 bases from J, with 12 bases between. Germline V gene sequence: CDR1 MGHRA, CDR2 YSYEKL. DNA of the CDR3: TGCGCCAGCAGCCAAGGGGACATCGGTACCTACGAGCAGTACTTC. Amino acid sequence: CASSQGDIGTYEQYF.

In this sample, this clone turned up once. The chain uses TRBV15 and TRBJ2-1; D is perhaps TRBD1 or TRBD2 (5 bases each). CDR3 length: 15 amino acids. Per the germline V gene, CDR1 is LNHNV and CDR2 is YYDKDF (reference sequence). V was clipped by 3 bases and J by 8 bases, with 17 bases between them. The CDR3 nucleotides read TGTGCCACCAGCAGGGGGGAGACATTCCGGGATGAGCAGTTCTTC. Amino acids: CATSRGETFRDEQFF.

DNA of the CDR3: TGCGCCAGCAGGCCCACGGGACCCTCCTACGAGCAGTACTTC. It encodes CASRPTGPSYEQYF. The chain carries TRBV10-2 and TRBJ2-7, with D perhaps assigned TRBD1 or TRBD2 (5 bases each). Germline assignment: CDR1 WSHSY and CDR2 SAAADI. Trimming took off 6 bases at V and 0 bases at J, with 12 bases between the two ends. The CDR3 covers 14 residues.